This T cell receptor beta chain was sequenced during a study of blood T cell repertoires in COVID-19. About the research overall: Material from acute and convalescent COVID-19 was sourced from the United States, Italy and Spain. The cDNA or gDNA used as material had been derived from T cells, B-cell-depleted T cells, or PBMCs.

Trimming removed 6 bases from V and 6 bases from J, with 14 bases in between. CDR3 length equals 13 residues. Germline-derived CDR1 and CDR2 are MNHEY and SMNVEV (reference sequence). Methods used by the authors: Reference gene primer amplification gave estimated nucleated cell counts. Measured with immunoSEQ multiplex PCR; TCRdb has only the in-frame clones, and not every one. Clonal size and the V and J genes are those of that table, whereas D and trimming came from the DNA. The repertoire holds about 180,000 clones, with about 84% as singletons. The receptor was derived from a human donor in a cohort sampled during active COVID-19. J is TRBJ1-2 and V is TRBV27; possibly TRBD1 for D (5 bases). Sequenced sample: peripheral blood. The CDR3: CASRPQGTDGYTF. Written as DNA, the CDR3 is TGTGCCAGCAGGCCCCAGGGTACGGATGGCTACACCTTC.